Given below is one TCR beta chain in context. There are 15 residues in the CDR3. CDR1 LGHNA and CDR2 YSLEER come from the germline V gene. V gave up 0 bases and J gave up 5 bases, with 13 bases separating them. This entry belongs to a study of T cell changes during pregnancy in multiple sclerosis. Using immunoSEQ multiplex PCR, the repertoire was profiled, and TCRdb retains in-frame clones only, with some absent. The top ten hold around 3% of the sample, which has tens of thousands of clones, about 94% seen once. The sample was peripheral blood, taken in the third trimester of pregnancy. This chain joins TRBV4-3 and TRBJ1-2, with a weak D call TRBD1 (6 bases). This clonotype was sampled from a female donor in good health, enrolled as a control in a pregnancy study. The CDR3 sequence is CASSQETGSGYGYTF. The CDR3 region has the DNA TGCGCCAGCAGCCAAGAAACAGGGTCGGGGTATGGCTACACCTTC.